These 19 T cell receptor beta chains came from one sample sequenced in a study of early T cells in non-severe SARS-CoV-2 infection. In TCRdb, the 5' RACE reads were re-called with MiXCR into one record per CDR3 protein. The profile covers tens of thousands of distinct CDR3 sequences, with 12% appearing a single time and around 5.8% taken by the ten largest. Sequences were obtained from whole blood. The receptors stem from an adult who was a healthcare worker with PCR-confirmed SARS-CoV-2 infection or an uninfected control (not recorded which).

The CDR3 reads CASRQAGGPGNEQFF. In nucleotides, the CDR3 is TGTGCCAGCAGACAAGCGGGAGGGCCTGGGAATGAGCAGTTCTTC. This chain joins TRBV12-3 or TRBV12-4 and TRBJ2-1; 10 positions agree with TRBD2. The CDR3 loop spans 15 amino acids. The J segment lost 7 bases and the V segment lost 6 bases, leaving 9 bases of the junction unmatched.

V gene TRBV19 combines with J gene TRBJ1-2; D is unresolved. CDR3 length equals 14 residues. The V end lost 7 bases, the J end lost 0 bases, and 12 bases lay between the germline ends. Looked up from germline, CDR1 is LNHDA and CDR2 is SQIVND (reference sequence). DNA for the CDR3: TGTGCCAGTACCCATCGTACATCTAACTATGGCTACACCTTC. Protein sequence: CASTHRTSNYGYTF.

In the case of this clonotype: A read error may account for a junction end that differs from germline. CDR3 region: CASSVDPGNTIYF. In DNA, the CDR3 is TGTGCCAGCAGCGTAGATCCTGGGAACACCATATATTTT. The chain joins TRBV9 to TRBJ1-3; D not certain. CDR1 is SGDLS and CDR2 is YYNGEE in the germline V gene. The CDR3 consists of 13 residues.

This clonotype was seen repeatedly, ten times or more. The chain uses TRBV5-1 and TRBJ2-1, with D uncertain. The V gene's germline CDR1 is SGHRS and CDR2 YFSETQ. Deletions cut 4 bases from V and 1 base from J, with 3 bases between. This CDR3 spans 12 amino acids. The CDR3 DNA reads TGCGCCAGCAGCCAATCCTACAATGAGCAGTTCTTC. Protein product: CASSQSYNEQFF.

This clonotype was recorded a few times. The chain is built from TRBV18 and TRBJ2-1, with a tentative D call TRBD1 (5 bases). Deletions cut 1 base from V and 9 bases from J, with 7 bases between. This CDR3 has 12 residues. From germline, CDR1 is KGHSH and CDR2 LQKENI. The DNA of the CDR3 is TGTGCCAGCTCACCACTAGGGGCTGAGCAGTTCTTC. Translating it yields CASSPLGAEQFF.

This clonotype was observed at least ten times. The CDR3 nucleotides are TGCAGTGCTAGATCCATTAAGGCGATTACAGCTGGAAGTGGGGAAAAACTGTTTTTT. This gives the protein CSARSIKAITAGSGEKLFF. The chain joins TRBV20-1 to TRBJ1-4, with D hard to call. Trimming shortened V by 2 bases and J by 8 bases, and 30 bases separated the two germline ends. CDR1 is DFQATT and CDR2 is SNEGSKA in the germline V gene (reference sequence). The CDR3 covers 19 residues.

V is TRBV7-2 and J is TRBJ2-3, with D perhaps matching TRBD2 (6 bases). The V end lost 6 bases, the J end lost 7 bases, and 14 bases lay between the germline ends. This CDR3 region has 13 residues. Germline-derived CDR1 and CDR2 are SGHTA and FQGNSA. CDR3 region: CASSPPGGNTQYF. The DNA of the CDR3 is TGTGCCAGCAGTCCCCCCGGAGGGAATACGCAGTATTTT. The full variable domain, in which reference TRBV7-2 and TRBJ2-3 provide the parts outside the CDR3, is GAGVSQSPSNKVTEKGKDVELRCDPISGHTALYWYRQSLGQGLEFLIYFQGNSAPDKSGLPSDRFSAERTGGSVSTLTIQRTQQEDSAVYLCASSPPGGNTQYFGPGTRLTVL.

The chain links TRBV25-1 to TRBJ2-3, with 8 bases identical to TRBD2. After removal of 11 bases from V and 2 bases from J, the junction contained 9 bases not matched to a gene. CDR1 and CDR2 (germline): MGHDK, SYGVNS. The CDR3 spans 14 residues. CDR3 sequence: CARGAGDTTDTQYF. In DNA form, the CDR3 reads TGTGCCCGGGGAGCGGGAGACACCACAGATACGCAGTATTTT.

This clonotype was seen many times. The rearrangement links TRBV5-1 to TRBJ2-7; no definite D call. Germline CDR1 is SGHRS and CDR2 is YFSETQ. Trimming removed 0 bases from V and 4 bases from J, with 8 bases in between. CDR3 length: 13 residues. CDR3 loop: CASSLVHQYEQYF. CDR3 nucleotides: TGCGCCAGCAGCTTGGTACACCAATACGAGCAGTACTTC.

This clonotype showed up many times. The genes are TRBV6-6 and TRBJ1-6, with no clear D. With 4 bases removed from V and 7 bases from J, the gap between germline ends came to 14 bases. CDR3 length: 15 amino acids. Germline CDR1 MNHNY, CDR2 SVGAGI (reference sequence). The CDR3 nucleotides are TGTGCCAGCAGTTGGTCCCAGGACCCAAATTCACCCCTCCACTTT. As protein: CASSWSQDPNSPLHF.

The chain recombines TRBV29-1 with TRBJ2-1; 9 positions match TRBD2. J lost 0 bases, V lost 5 bases, and 2 bases had no gene match. This CDR3 comprises 14 residues. Looked up from germline, CDR1 is SQVTM and CDR2 is ANQGSEA. The CDR3 bases are TGCAGCGTTCTAGCGGGGAGCTCCTACAATGAGCAGTTCTTC. Its protein product is CSVLAGSSYNEQFF.

This clonotype was seen repeatedly, ten times or more. The V call is TRBV24-1, the J call TRBJ2-2; D possibly corresponds to TRBD2 (5 bases). CDR3 length equals 14 residues. Trimming took off 6 bases at V and 0 bases at J, with 7 bases between the two ends. Germline-derived CDR1 and CDR2 are KGHDR and SFDVKD. CDR3 residues: CATSPGTNTGELFF. CDR3 DNA sequence: TGTGCCACCAGTCCGGGAACGAACACCGGGGAGCTGTTTTTT.

This clonotype has ten or more counts. The chain recombines TRBV20-1 with TRBJ2-3; D remains ambiguous. The CDR3 has 14 amino acids. Germline V gene sequence: CDR1 DFQATT, CDR2 SNEGSKA (reference sequence). V was cut by 5 bases and J by 5 bases, with 17 bases left in between. CDR3 DNA sequence: TGCAGTGCTGCGCCCGGACCTTGGAGAGATACGCAGTATTTT. Its translation is CSAAPGPWRDTQYF.

This clonotype was found a few times. The rearrangement uses TRBV29-1 and TRBJ2-7; TRBD1 aligns across 11 bases. Germline trimming cut 2 bases from V and 6 bases from J; bases unmatched to any gene: 6. The CDR3 runs 14 residues. CDR1 and CDR2 from the germline V gene are SQVTM and ANQGSEA. CDR3 protein: CSVEPGQGGPEQYF. CDR3 DNA: TGCAGCGTTGAACCGGGACAGGGGGGCCCCGAGCAGTACTTC.

This clonotype was picked up many times. This rearrangement joins TRBV19 to TRBJ2-2; D may be TRBD1 (6 bases). This CDR3 region has 15 residues. The ends were cut back, 10 bases at V and 2 bases at J, with 17 bases in the middle. CDR1 is LNHDA, CDR2 SQIVND, per germline (reference sequence). CDR3 residues: CATRDGQPNTGELFF. The CDR3 coding sequence is TGTGCCACCCGGGATGGACAGCCCAACACCGGGGAGCTGTTTTTT.

This clonotype has a count of ten or more. The rearrangement links TRBV5-1 to TRBJ2-2; 9 bases are shared with TRBD1. The V gene end was trimmed by 1 base and the J gene end by 4 bases; junction bases not matched to a gene: 5. The CDR3 extends over 16 amino acids. Germline CDR1 is SGHRS and CDR2 is YFSETQ. The CDR3 nucleotides are TGCGCCAGCAGCTTGATTACAGGGGGCGCCACCGGGGAGCTGTTTTTT. Its protein is CASSLITGGATGELFF.

This clonotype was counted many times. The chain couples TRBV6-2 or TRBV6-3 to TRBJ1-6, with 7 bases that match TRBD1. The CDR3 is 15 amino acids. Per the germline V gene, CDR1 is MNHEY and CDR2 is SVGEGT. The junction had 10 bases not matched to a gene; V was cut back by 5 bases and J by 9 bases. The CDR3 loop reads CASSPPTGWGSPLHF. The CDR3 DNA is TGTGCCAGCAGTCCCCCGACAGGGTGGGGTTCACCCCTCCACTTT.

The gene calls are TRBV20-1 and TRBJ2-7; 8 bases line up with TRBD2. Germline trimming cut 0 bases from V and 5 bases from J; bases unmatched to any gene: 6. The CDR3 is 14 amino acids. Per the germline V gene, CDR1 is DFQATT and CDR2 is SNEGSKA (reference sequence). The CDR3 spells CSARDIREGNEQYF. The CDR3 DNA sequence: TGCAGTGCTAGAGATATCCGGGAGGGCAACGAGCAGTACTTC.

The chain carries TRBV7-3 and TRBJ2-1, with 9 bases lining up with TRBD2. This CDR3 contains 15 residues. The germline V gene has CDR1 SGHTA and CDR2 FQGTGA. V shed 5 bases, J shed 6 bases, and the junction held 8 bases outside the gene matches. The CDR3 DNA reads as TGTGCCAGCAGCCTGGCTAGCGGGGATATCAATGAGCAGTTCTTC. This encodes CASSLASGDINEQFF.